These 21 T cell receptor beta chains share one sample of origin, sequenced in a study of regulatory T cells in long-lasting Graves disease. The time point: persistent/refractory GD, antithyroid drugs over 5 years with positive TRAb. Generation of the TCR library employed RNA extracted from PBMCs. CDR3-region Arm-PCR and iRepertoire HTBI primers produced the TCR beta libraries. TCRdb re-called the multiplex PCR reads through MiXCR, storing one row per CDR3 protein. The sample shows around 300,000 distinct CDR3 sequences, around 21% of them seen only once. Specimen: peripheral blood mononuclear cells (PBMCs), collected when the disease was refractory, from a patient treated with antithyroid drugs. The receptors come from a female donor with Graves disease.

V is TRBV7-2 and J is TRBJ2-3, with 7 bases fitting TRBD1. J lost 3 bases, V lost 3 bases, and 6 bases had no gene match. CDR1 SGHTA and CDR2 FQGNSA come from the germline V gene. The CDR3 has 15 residues. Written as DNA, the CDR3 is TGTGCCAGCAGCTTGGATCCGGGACAGACAGATACGCAGTATTTT. Translation: CASSLDPGQTDTQYF.

This clonotype was seen many times. CDR3 residues: CASSLLAGYQETQYF. In DNA form, the CDR3 reads TGTGCCAGCAGCTTATTAGCGGGGTACCAAGAGACCCAGTACTTC. V usage is TRBV7-2 and J usage is TRBJ2-5; 8 nucleotides align to TRBD2. CDR1 and CDR2 (germline): SGHTA, FQGNSA. The CDR3 runs 15 residues. V was pared by 2 bases and J by 0 bases, with 2 bases of the junction left unmatched.

This chain joins TRBV20-1 and TRBJ2-2; 14 bases fit TRBD2. Unmatched junction bases numbered 7, after V lost 6 bases and J lost 1 base. CDR1 and CDR2 from the germline V gene are DFQATT and SNEGSKA (reference sequence). This CDR3 has 17 amino acids. In DNA, the CDR3 is TGCAGTGCGTCCGGGACTAGCGGGAGTTTGAACACCGGGGAGCTGTTTTTT. Protein product: CSASGTSGSLNTGELFF.

The chain links TRBV6-1 to TRBJ2-7; the match to TRBD2 covers 7 bases. The trim removed 5 bases at V and 2 bases at J, leaving 3 bases unmatched. The CDR3 is 13 amino acids. Per germline, CDR1 MNHNS and CDR2 SASEGT. The CDR3 sequence is CASSTGTTYEQYF. The CDR3 coding sequence is TGTGCCAGCAGTACCGGGACTACCTACGAGCAGTACTTC.

Only a few counts were recorded for this clonotype. V is TRBV6-2 or TRBV6-3 and J is TRBJ2-7, with TRBD1 as a possible D gene (6 bases). The germline V and J ends were trimmed by 6 bases and 2 bases, with 14 bases remaining between them. Germline CDR1 MNHEY, CDR2 SVGEGT. The CDR3 covers 14 residues. CDR3 bases: TGTGCCAGCAGACAGGGATCTTCTACCTACGAGCAGTACTTC. This translates into CASRQGSSTYEQYF.

V and J are TRBV4-3 and TRBJ2-7, with 9 bases identical to TRBD1. The junction had 4 bases not matched to a gene; V was cut back by 2 bases and J by 2 bases. The CDR3 sequence is 15 residues long. Germline CDR1 LGHNA, CDR2 YSLEER. DNA of the CDR3: TGCGCCAGCAGCCAAAGGACAGGGGAGCCCTACGAGCAGTACTTC. Protein product: CASSQRTGEPYEQYF.

This clonotype was observed many times. The chain joins TRBV28 to TRBJ2-7; the D gene is possibly TRBD2 (10 bases). The CDR3 covers 18 residues. CDR1 and CDR2 from the germline V gene are MDHEN and SYDVKM. V was trimmed by 0 bases and J by 3 bases, leaving 21 bases between them. CDR3: CASSLWGQGAGGNYEQYF. Here the CDR3 DNA reads TGTGCCAGCAGTTTATGGGGACAGGGAGCGGGAGGGAACTACGAGCAGTACTTC.

This clonotype was counted between two and nine times. This chain links TRBV7-2 with TRBJ2-7; 11 bases fit TRBD2. The germline gives CDR1 SGHTA, CDR2 FQGNSA. The CDR3 contains 16 residues. V dropped 5 bases and J dropped 4; count of bases not matched to a gene: 10. The CDR3 coding sequence is TGTGCCAGCAGCCAGACTAGCGGGGCGGTGCGATACGAGCAGTACTTC. This translates into CASSQTSGAVRYEQYF.

This clonotype was observed a few times. The CDR3 region has the DNA TGTGCCTGGAGTCGACAGGGCAACACTGAAGCTTTCTTT. This encodes CAWSRQGNTEAFF. The chain carries TRBV30 and TRBJ1-1; TRBD1 matches at 7 bases. V trimming: 2 bases; J trimming: 2 bases; junction bases outside the gene matches: 2. Germline-derived CDR1 and CDR2 are GTSNPN and SVGIG (reference sequence). This CDR3 has 13 amino acids.

This clonotype was picked up many times. The chain uses TRBV12-3 or TRBV12-4 and TRBJ2-6; TRBD2 matches at 11 bases. V trimming: 7 bases; J trimming: 0 bases; junction bases outside the gene matches: 20. The CDR3 consists of 22 residues. The CDR3 spells CASTALGFLAGGQSSGANVLTF. CDR3 nucleotides: TGTGCCAGCACCGCTCTAGGGTTCCTAGCGGGAGGCCAAAGCTCTGGGGCCAACGTCCTGACTTTC.

The table lists this clonotype with a few counts. The rearrangement joins TRBV11-2 to TRBJ1-2, with unresolved D. The CDR3 extends over 14 amino acids. CDR1 and CDR2 from the germline V gene are SGHAT and FQNNGV. Trimming pared 1 base from V and 4 bases from J, leaving 10 bases between. As DNA, the CDR3 is TGTGCCAGCAGCTTAGCAACGGCGGGCTATGGCTACACCTTC. Translated, it gives CASSLATAGYGYTF.

Note on this clonotype: A single base separates this from a much larger clone, so it may be a read error. J is TRBJ1-5 and V is TRBV12-3 or TRBV12-4; the match to TRBD1 covers 9 bases. This CDR3 is 15 amino acids long. The CDR3, as DNA: TGTGCCTGCAGTACCCAAACAGGGGGCGGACAGCCCCAGCATTTT. It translates to CACSTQTGGGQPQHF.

On this clonotype: A much larger clonotype is one base distant, so this may be a read error. The CDR3 does not close with the conserved phenylalanine or tryptophan, likely indicating a read error. The CDR3 bases are TGTGCCAGCTTAGGGAGGGGAGCGAACACTGAAGCTTTCTCT. Encoded protein: CASLGRGANTEAFS. The chain couples TRBV3-1 to TRBJ1-1, with a possible D match to TRBD1 (5 bases). The germline CDR1 and CDR2 sequences are LGHDT and YNNKEL (reference sequence). The CDR3 contains 14 residues. V lost 8 bases and J lost 1, with 14 bases in between.

In its sample, this clonotype was seen a few times. The rearrangement links TRBV9 to TRBJ1-5; D is possibly TRBD1 (5 bases). The CDR3 is 15 amino acids. CDR1 is SGDLS, CDR2 YYNGEE, per germline. V dropped 2 bases and J dropped 3 bases, with 12 bases sitting between them. The CDR3 coding sequence is TGTGCCAGCAGCGTGTCGACAGATTTCAATCAGCCCCAGCATTTT. Translating it yields CASSVSTDFNQPQHF.

This clonotype has a count of ten or more. CDR3 coding DNA: TGTGCCAGCATCCCATCCGACAGCATTCATGGCTACACCTTC. Protein sequence: CASIPSDSIHGYTF. The rearrangement uses TRBV28 and TRBJ1-2, with D tentatively TRBD1 (5 bases). This CDR3 comprises 14 residues. In germline, CDR1 is MDHEN, CDR2 SYDVKM. V was pared by 7 bases and J by 6 bases, with 18 bases between.

The V gene is TRBV6-4, the J gene TRBJ1-5, with no clear D. From germline, CDR1 is MRHNA and CDR2 SNTAGT. The V gene lost 4 bases and the J gene lost 5 bases, with 12 bases spanning the gap. The CDR3 loop spans 14 amino acids. The CDR3 sequence: CASSVGNGDQPQHF. CDR3 nucleotides: TGTGCCAGCAGTGTAGGGAATGGCGATCAGCCCCAGCATTTT.

This clonotype was detected ten times or more. This chain links TRBV28 with TRBJ2-7, with 9 bases fitting TRBD2. The germline CDR1 and CDR2 sequences are MDHEN and SYDVKM. The trim removed 5 bases at V and 2 bases at J, leaving 25 bases unmatched. The CDR3 has 21 residues. The CDR3, as DNA: TGTGCCAGCAGTCGAGAAAGTGCCGGGACTAGCTTTCTTTATCGGGCCTACGAGCAGTACTTC. It encodes CASSRESAGTSFLYRAYEQYF.

The chain uses TRBV29-1 and TRBJ1-4; D perhaps matches TRBD1 (5 bases). Trimming stripped 4 bases from V and 9 bases from J, with 12 bases between. The V gene's germline CDR1 is SQVTM and CDR2 ANQGSEA. The CDR3 consists of 12 residues. As DNA, the CDR3 is TGCAGCGTTGGGCAGTCAGGGCAAAAACTGTTTTTT. This gives the protein CSVGQSGQKLFF.

This clonotype turned up a few times. The CDR3 DNA reads TGCGCCAGCTCGACAGGGAAGAACACTGAAGCTTTCTTT. Amino acid sequence: CASSTGKNTEAFF. The genes are TRBV5-1 and TRBJ1-1; TRBD1 matches 7 bases. This CDR3 comprises 13 residues. Germline CDR1 SGHRS, CDR2 YFSETQ. The J segment lost 1 base and the V segment lost 7 bases, leaving 4 bases of the junction unmatched.

The chain has TRBV20-1 and TRBJ2-7; 9 positions match TRBD2. Germline V gene sequence: CDR1 DFQATT, CDR2 SNEGSKA (reference sequence). CDR3 size: 16 residues. The trim removed 2 bases at V and 0 bases at J, leaving 8 bases unmatched. In DNA, the CDR3 is TGCAGTGCTAGATGGCTAGCGGGGTCCCCCTCCTACGAGCAGTACTTC. Translated: CSARWLAGSPSYEQYF.

This clonotype was picked up many times. This rearrangement joins TRBV6-1 to TRBJ2-5; D gene uncertain. Germline V gene data show CDR1 as MNHNS and CDR2 as SASEGT. The CDR3 runs to 13 residues. The V end lost 4 bases, the J end lost 5 bases, and 11 bases lay between the germline ends. The CDR3 DNA reads as TGTGCCAGCAGTGGCCTCCGTAGGGAGACCCAGTACTTC. Translation gives CASSGLRRETQYF.